This passage covers 27 T cell receptor beta chains from one sample sequenced in a study of glioma-infiltrating T cells. Amplification of TCR alpha and beta CDR3 regions from RNA used iRepertoire nested multiplex PCR. In TCRdb, the multiplex PCR reads were re-called with MiXCR into one record per CDR3 protein. The data hold 84,000 or so distinct CDR3 sequences, with about 23% observed a single time. The sample taken for sequencing was glioma tissue, nonneoplastic brain tissue, or PBMCs (not recorded which). Receptor source: a human donor with low-grade glioma or glioblastoma, undergoing nonglioma brain surgery, or in good health (not recorded which).

The chain is built from TRBV5-1 and TRBJ2-5, with D possibly matching TRBD2 (6 bases). There are 14 residues in the CDR3. Trimming stripped 3 bases from V and 0 bases from J, with 9 bases between. Looked up from germline, CDR1 is SGHRS and CDR2 is YFSETQ. Here the CDR3 DNA reads TGCGCCAGCAGCTGGAGGGGTAACCAAGAGACCCAGTACTTC. Translation: CASSWRGNQETQYF.

This clonotype appeared a few times. The chain is built from TRBV12-3 or TRBV12-4 and TRBJ1-2; TRBD1 is a possible D gene (5 bases). CDR3 size: 13 residues. V shed 7 bases and J shed 4 bases, with 13 bases lying between them. The CDR3 bases are TGTGCCAGCAATCGGAAGGGGTTCTATGGCTACACCTTC. Its protein product is CASNRKGFYGYTF.

This clonotype turned up a few times. The chain joins TRBV5-4 to TRBJ2-5; 9 bases are a match to TRBD1. Trimming at V came to 4 bases and at J to 4 bases, leaving 8 bases not matched to a gene. Germline V gene sequence: CDR1 SGHNT, CDR2 YYREEE (reference sequence). The CDR3 runs 15 residues. The CDR3 here is CASSADRGRRETQYF. CDR3 coding DNA: TGTGCCAGCAGCGCGGACAGGGGCCGTAGAGAGACCCAGTACTTC.

This chain links TRBV29-1 with TRBJ2-7; 7 bases fit TRBD2. CDR3 length: 14 amino acids. In germline, CDR1 is SQVTM, CDR2 ANQGSEA. With 4 bases clipped from V and 4 bases from J, the junction kept 10 bases outside the gene matches. The chain's CDR3 is CSVGPVAGVYEQYF. In DNA, the CDR3 is TGCAGCGTTGGGCCCGTCGCGGGAGTATACGAGCAGTACTTC.

In this sample, this clonotype turned up many times. One junction end disagrees with the germline gene, perhaps due to a read error. The chain couples TRBV20-1 to TRBJ2-3, with TRBD2 matching over 9 bases. CDR1 DFQATT and CDR2 SNEGSKA come from the germline V gene (reference sequence). This CDR3 contains 15 residues. For the CDR3, the DNA is TGCAGTGCCAGAGACGCGGGGGGGCCCACAGATACGCAGTATTTT. The encoded protein is CSARDAGGPTDTQYF.

This clonotype appeared many times. CDR3: CASSLAGGLQETQYF. In nucleotides, the CDR3 is TGTGCCAGCAGCTTAGCCGGCGGCCTACAAGAGACCCAGTACTTC. The rearrangement links TRBV7-6 to TRBJ2-5; no firm D call. Germline loops: CDR1 SGHVS, CDR2 FNYEAQ. The CDR3 spans 15 residues. Trimming took off 0 bases at V and 2 bases at J, with 10 bases between the two ends.

This clonotype was counted many times. The chain recombines TRBV6-1 with TRBJ2-3; D uncertain. Trimming removed 2 bases at V and 7 bases at J, with 7 bases between. Looked up from germline, CDR1 is MNHNS and CDR2 is SASEGT. The CDR3 has 12 amino acids. CDR3 in amino acids: CASSESKNTQYF. The DNA for the CDR3 is TGTGCCAGCAGTGAATCGAAGAATACGCAGTATTTT.

As concerns this clonotype: A read error may account for a junction end that differs from germline. The gene calls are TRBV27 and TRBJ1-1; D gene ambiguous. Per the germline V gene, CDR1 is MNHEY and CDR2 is SMNVEV (reference sequence). CDR3 length equals 14 residues. The CDR3 nucleotides read TGTGCCAGCAATTCGAGGGAAATGAACACTGAAGCTTTCTTC. Amino acids: CASNSREMNTEAFF.

This clonotype was seen ten or more times. The chain combines TRBV20-1 with TRBJ2-7; TRBD2 matches 9 bases. Trimming removed 4 bases from V and 7 bases from J; junction bases left unmatched: 8. The CDR3 is 13 amino acids. Germline CDR1 is DFQATT and CDR2 is SNEGSKA (reference sequence). The CDR3 nucleotides read TGCAGTGCTACTGGCGGGAGGGCCCGGGAGCAGTACTTC. Its translation: CSATGGRAREQYF.

This clonotype has a handful of counts. The rearrangement joins TRBV12-3 or TRBV12-4 to TRBJ1-2; D remains unclear. Trimming cost V 2 bases and J 7 bases, with 11 bases left between them. The CDR3 is made up of 13 amino acids. This chain's CDR3 is CASSLLPRGGYTF. CDR3 nucleotides: TGTGCCAGCAGTTTACTGCCCCGGGGTGGCTACACCTTC.

This clonotype was seen ten or more times. DNA of the CDR3: TGTGCCACCTTGGACGTCTATGGCTACACCTTC. As protein: CATLDVYGYTF. The chain employs TRBV10-3 and TRBJ1-2; D ambiguous. The CDR3 consists of 11 residues. The germline CDR1 and CDR2 sequences are ENHRY and SYGVKD. Trimming removed 10 bases at V and 4 bases at J, with 10 bases between.

In its sample, this clonotype was seen many times. This chain uses TRBV12-3 or TRBV12-4 with TRBJ2-1; D unresolved. Trimming cost V 1 base and J 4 bases, with 11 bases left between them. CDR3 length: 15 residues. The CDR3 sequence: CASSLGGLLYNEQFF. The CDR3 bases are TGTGCCAGCAGTTTAGGTGGCCTCCTTTACAATGAGCAGTTCTTC.

This clonotype has at least ten counts. The chain carries TRBV6-1 and TRBJ2-2, with D possibly being TRBD1 (8 bases). V dropped 5 bases and J dropped 6 bases, with 25 bases sitting between them. Germline loops: CDR1 MNHNS, CDR2 SASEGT. The CDR3 runs 18 residues. CDR3 loop: CASSRSDRGLLSAGELFF. CDR3 sequence (DNA): TGTGCCAGCAGTAGGTCAGACAGGGGACTACTGTCCGCCGGGGAGCTGTTTTTT.

This clonotype was seen at least ten times. The gene calls are TRBV19 and TRBJ1-3; perhaps TRBD1 as D (6 bases). The CDR3 totals 16 residues. Germline V lookup: CDR1 LNHDA, CDR2 SQIVND (reference sequence). The V and J ends lost 5 bases and 3 bases respectively, with 17 bases between them. The CDR3 coding sequence is TGTGCCAGTAGTGGCCGACAGGAAAACTTTGGAAACACCATATATTTT. Translation gives CASSGRQENFGNTIYF.

This clonotype was observed at least ten times. This chain joins TRBV7-9 and TRBJ2-5; 14 bases are shared with TRBD2. CDR3 length: 15 residues. Germline lookup yields CDR1 SEHNR and CDR2 FQNEAQ (reference sequence). Trimming took 5 bases from V and 4 from J; bases not matched to a gene: 3. The CDR3, as DNA: TGTGCCAGCAGCCCGGGACTAGCGGGAGTAGAGACCCAGTACTTC. Its protein is CASSPGLAGVETQYF. Filled out from reference TRBV7-9 and TRBJ2-5, the complete variable domain reads DTGVSQNPRHKITKRGQNVTFRCDPISEHNRLYWYRQTLGQGPEFLTYFQNEAQLEKSRLLSDRFSAERPKGSFSTLEIQRTEQGDSAMYLCASSPGLAGVETQYFGPGTRLLVL.

This clonotype was recorded at least ten times. This chain joins TRBV10-2 and TRBJ2-1; 10 nucleotides agree with TRBD2. Trimming removed 0 bases from V and 8 bases from J; junction bases left unmatched: 7. The CDR3 has 16 amino acids. Germline CDR1 reads WSHSY; CDR2 reads SAAADI. The CDR3 DNA reads TGCGCCAGCAGTGAGTCACTAGCGGGATTGCTGGATGAGCAGTTCTTC. Its translation: CASSESLAGLLDEQFF.

This clonotype was seen ten or more times. This chain links TRBV7-2 with TRBJ2-7, with D maybe TRBD2 (5 bases). The CDR3 is 13 residues long. V lost 4 bases, J lost 4 bases, and 11 bases lay in between. The germline gives CDR1 SGHTA, CDR2 FQGNSA. CDR3 nucleotides: TGTGCCAGCAGCTACGGACTCACTTACGAGCAGTACTTC. This sequence encodes CASSYGLTYEQYF.

This clonotype came up many times. V usage is TRBV7-2 and J usage is TRBJ1-2; the D is unclear. This CDR3 is built from 14 residues. Germline V gene lookup returns CDR1 SGHTA and CDR2 FQGNSA. Between the trimmed V and J ends, which lost 3 bases and 3 bases, there was a span of 11 bases. As DNA, the CDR3 is TGTGCCAGCAGCTTGGGTAGGAACGACTATGGCTACACCTTC. It codes for CASSLGRNDYGYTF. The full variable domain, in which reference TRBV7-2 and TRBJ1-2 provide the parts outside the CDR3, is GAGVSQSPSNKVTEKGKDVELRCDPISGHTALYWYRQSLGQGLEFLIYFQGNSAPDKSGLPSDRFSAERTGGSVSTLTIQRTQQEDSAVYLCASSLGRNDYGYTFGSGTRLTVV.

This clonotype was picked up many times. The chain has TRBV15 and TRBJ2-5; D uncertain. The CDR3 is 13 amino acids. V lost 8 bases and J lost 3, with 13 bases in between. Germline CDR1 LNHNV, CDR2 YYDKDF (reference sequence). Here the CDR3 DNA reads TGTGCCACCTGGGAAGGATGGGAAGAGACCCAGTACTTC. Its protein is CATWEGWEETQYF.

The chain is built from TRBV3-1 and TRBJ2-7; TRBD2 agrees at 8 bases. Trimming removed 0 bases from V and 4 bases from J; junction bases left unmatched: 8. Germline assignment: CDR1 LGHDT and CDR2 YNNKEL (reference sequence). The CDR3 length is 16 residues. The CDR3 DNA follows: TGTGCCAGCAGCCAAGATGGGCGGGGGGCCCGATACGAGCAGTACTTC. It codes for CASSQDGRGARYEQYF.

This clonotype was counted a few times. This sequence joins TRBV4-1 and TRBJ2-3, with 7 bases fitting TRBD2. Germline V gene sequence: CDR1 MGHRA, CDR2 YSYEKL. This CDR3 is 17 amino acids long. Trimming removed 3 bases from V and 1 base from J; junction bases left unmatched: 10. The CDR3 region has the DNA TGCGCCAGCAGCCAGGGAGGGTGGCTCCGCGGCACAGATACGCAGTATTTT. Translation: CASSQGGWLRGTDTQYF.

This clonotype was detected ten times or more. The chain carries TRBV3-1 and TRBJ2-1; TRBD1 or TRBD2 may be the D gene (6 bases each). The germline V gene encodes CDR1 LGHDT and CDR2 YNNKEL (reference sequence). The ends were cut back, 4 bases at V and 7 bases at J, with 17 bases in the middle. This CDR3 is built from 15 residues. The CDR3 loop reads CASSRLSRGRNEQFF. Here the CDR3 DNA reads TGTGCCAGCAGCCGACTCTCTCGGGGGCGAAATGAGCAGTTCTTC.

As regards this clonotype: This could be a read error, since a much larger clone is one nucleotide away. This chain connects TRBV7-2 to TRBJ1-5; D call uncertain. V lost 4 bases, J lost 2 bases, and 15 bases lay in between. Per the germline V gene, CDR1 is SGHTA and CDR2 is FQGNSA. This CDR3 spans 16 amino acids. Here the CDR3 DNA reads TGTGCCAGCAGCTCGACGTTGGGGATGGGCAATCAGCCCCAGCATTTT. Translated: CASSSTLGMGNQPQHF.

A remark on this clonotype: An end of the junction differs from the germline gene, which may be a read error. The CDR3 region has the DNA TGTGCCAGCAGCTTTGGCGGCTCCCACAATGAGCAGTTCTTC. As protein: CASSFGGSHNEQFF. The chain uses TRBV7-2 and TRBJ2-1; D remains ambiguous. Germline V gene lookup returns CDR1 SGHTA and CDR2 FQGNSA. The CDR3 covers 14 residues.

This clonotype was seen repeatedly, ten times or more. The chain uses TRBV27 and TRBJ2-6; unclear D gene. The V gene lost 6 bases and the J gene lost 3 bases, with 12 bases spanning the gap. The V gene's germline CDR1 is MNHEY and CDR2 SMNVEV (reference sequence). The length of the CDR3 is 15 residues. This chain's CDR3 is CASSQTGSGANVLTF. The CDR3 nucleotides are TGTGCCAGCAGCCAAACGGGTAGTGGGGCCAACGTCCTGACTTTC.

This clonotype was picked up a small number of times. V and J are TRBV9 and TRBJ2-7; D may be TRBD2 (7 bases). Per the germline V gene, CDR1 is SGDLS and CDR2 is YYNGEE. This CDR3 has 14 residues. V lost 3 bases and J 1 base, leaving 11 bases between the germline ends. The CDR3: CASSEGGSSYEQYF. CDR3 coding DNA: TGTGCCAGCAGCGAGGGGGGGTCTTCCTACGAGCAGTACTTC.

The sample holds many counts of this clonotype. The chain recombines TRBV10-3 with TRBJ2-7; D is undetermined. Trimming cost V 0 bases and J 8 bases, with 8 bases left between them. The germline V gene has CDR1 ENHRY and CDR2 SYGVKD. CDR3 size: 12 residues. The CDR3 region has the DNA TGTGCCATCAGTGAGTCGAAGGGAAAGCAGTACTTC. Residues: CAISESKGKQYF.